This TCR beta chain stems from a study of cytomegalovirus exposure and HLA in healthy donors. PCR primers comprised 60 Vbeta and 13 Jbeta primers. Assay used: immunoSEQ multiplex PCR; TCRdb lists only in-frame clones, some missing. The sample contains more than 130,000 clones, approximately 83% of which appear only once. Notes on the study in general: Under in vitro conditions, a few CMV-associated chains were confirmed as specific for CMV antigens. The productive fraction for most TCR beta V segments was about 90% or about 30% in an earlier analysis.

About this clone itself: Its antigen is as yet unknown.

The V and J ends lost 3 bases and 5 bases, in that order; junction bases with no gene match: 12. This CDR3 has 16 residues. Germline CDR1 is LNHDA and CDR2 is SQIVND (reference sequence). The source material was PBMCs. This clonotype originated in a man between 35 and 55 years old in good health and CMV-seropositive. The chain carries TRBV19 and TRBJ1-2, with 7 bases identical to TRBD1. The CDR3 here is CASSIPRQGTVYGYTF. CDR3 bases: TGTGCCAGTAGTATCCCCCGACAGGGCACGGTATATGGCTACACCTTC.